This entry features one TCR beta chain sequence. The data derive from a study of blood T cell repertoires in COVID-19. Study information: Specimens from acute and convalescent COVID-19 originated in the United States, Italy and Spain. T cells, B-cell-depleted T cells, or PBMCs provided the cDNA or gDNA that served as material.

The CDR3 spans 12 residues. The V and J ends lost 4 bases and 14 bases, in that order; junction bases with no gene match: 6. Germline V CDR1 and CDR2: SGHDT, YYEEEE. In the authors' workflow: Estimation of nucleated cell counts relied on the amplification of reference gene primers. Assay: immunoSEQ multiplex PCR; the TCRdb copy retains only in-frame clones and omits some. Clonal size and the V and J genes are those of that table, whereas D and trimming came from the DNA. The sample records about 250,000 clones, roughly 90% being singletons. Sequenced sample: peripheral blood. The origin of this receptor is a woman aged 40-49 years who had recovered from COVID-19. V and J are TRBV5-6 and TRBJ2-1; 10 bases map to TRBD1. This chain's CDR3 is CASSLPGTGEFF. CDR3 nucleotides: TGTGCCAGCAGCCTCCCCGGGACAGGGGAGTTCTTC.